What follows are 28 T cell receptor beta chains derived from one specimen sequenced in a study of blood T cell repertoires in COVID-19. Repertoires were generated with immunoSEQ multiplex PCR, while TCRdb's copy carries only in-frame clones and drops some. The sample has hundreds of thousands of clones, over 85% seen once; the top ten hold about 0.91%. The sequencing sample was made of peripheral blood. The receptors stem from a man between 18 and 35 years old with COVID-19, enrolled during active disease.

This chain links TRBV4-1 with TRBJ2-4; perhaps TRBD1 as D (5 bases). There are 15 residues in the CDR3. Germline CDR1 MGHRA, CDR2 YSYEKL. Trimming stripped 2 bases from V and 6 bases from J, with 14 bases between. DNA for the CDR3: TGCGCCAGCAGCCAAAGGTCGGACATATCAAACATTCAGTACTTC. It translates to CASSQRSDISNIQYF.

The CDR3 DNA is TGTGCCAGCAGCTCGTGGACTAGCGGGATTATCTACGAGCAGTACTTC. Translated, it gives CASSSWTSGIIYEQYF. The rearrangement joins TRBV5-6 to TRBJ2-7, with TRBD2 matching over 12 bases. V lost 3 bases, J lost 3 bases, and 7 bases stayed unmatched. This CDR3 has 16 residues. CDR1 is SGHDT and CDR2 is YYEEEE in the germline V gene. The full variable domain, its missing parts supplied by reference TRBV5-6 and TRBJ2-7, is DAGVTQSPTHLIKTRGQQVTLRCSPKSGHDTVSWYQQALGQGPQFIFQYYEEEERQRGNFPDRFSGHQFPNYSSELNVNALLLGDSALYLCASSSWTSGIIYEQYFGPGTRLTVT.

This sequence joins TRBV19 and TRBJ2-4; 9 bases agree with TRBD1. Germline trimming cut 3 bases from V and 0 bases from J; bases unmatched to any gene: 6. The germline V gene has CDR1 LNHDA and CDR2 SQIVND (reference sequence). The length of the CDR3 is 17 residues. DNA of the CDR3: TGTGCCAGTAGTATGAGGGGACAGGGAGAAGCCAAAAACATTCAGTACTTC. Its translation: CASSMRGQGEAKNIQYF.

CDR3 residues: CASSWTENTEAFF. CDR3 coding DNA: TGTGCCAGCAGCTGGACAGAGAACACTGAAGCTTTCTTT. The V call is TRBV5-4, the J call TRBJ1-1, with a possible D match to TRBD1 (6 bases). CDR1 SGHNT and CDR2 YYREEE come from the germline V gene (reference sequence). The V and J ends lost 3 bases and 1 base respectively, with 7 bases between them. CDR3 size: 13 residues.

The J gene is TRBJ1-5, the V gene TRBV5-6, with D possibly TRBD1 on 5 matching bases. Trimming cost V 4 bases and J 11 bases, with 25 bases left between them. Germline assignment: CDR1 SGHDT and CDR2 YYEEEE. The CDR3 is 16 residues long. The CDR3 region is CASSLSVGLKVGAQHF. The CDR3 nucleotides are TGTGCCAGCAGCCTATCAGTCGGGCTGAAAGTAGGGGCCCAGCATTTT.

The V call is TRBV7-9, the J call TRBJ2-3, with a weak D call TRBD1 (6 bases). Germline CDR1 SEHNR, CDR2 FQNEAQ (reference sequence). Trimming cost V 3 bases and J 4 bases, with 8 bases left between them. The CDR3 runs to 13 residues. The CDR3, as DNA: TGTGCCAGCAGCTTTTCAGGGGCAGATACGCAGTATTTT. This encodes CASSFSGADTQYF.

The chain employs TRBV27 and TRBJ2-5; D is perhaps TRBD2 (6 bases). CDR3 length equals 15 residues. From germline, CDR1 is MNHEY and CDR2 SMNVEV (reference sequence). V gave up 5 bases and J gave up 5 bases, with 18 bases separating them. The CDR3 DNA follows: TGTGCCAGCAGTCCCGGGACGGGAGCCTGGGAGACCCAGTACTTC. Translation: CASSPGTGAWETQYF.

The chain couples TRBV4-1 to TRBJ2-4, with 7 positions matching TRBD1. The CDR3 spans 19 residues. Germline CDR1 is MGHRA and CDR2 is YSYEKL. The V and J ends lost 2 bases and 0 bases, in that order; junction bases with no gene match: 13. The CDR3 DNA follows: TGCGCCAGCAGCCAATTCGGGACAGCTTTTGTTCTAGCCAAAAACATTCAGTACTTC. Translation: CASSQFGTAFVLAKNIQYF.

The chain carries TRBV9 and TRBJ2-1; D unclear. The V gene lost 3 bases and the J gene lost 7 bases, with 11 bases spanning the gap. The CDR3 contains 13 residues. Germline-derived CDR1 and CDR2 are SGDLS and YYNGEE. The CDR3 DNA is TGTGCCAGCAGCGCCAACAGTGGGAATGAGCAGTTCTTC. It encodes CASSANSGNEQFF.

The J gene is TRBJ1-1, the V gene TRBV19; the D gene is possibly TRBD1 (6 bases). This CDR3 has 21 residues. The germline gives CDR1 LNHDA, CDR2 SQIVND (reference sequence). Trimming stripped 0 bases from V and 4 bases from J, with 30 bases between. Written as DNA, the CDR3 is TGTGCCAGTAGTATAGATCGGTCCGGCCCCAACTCCTACAGGGTTGGCACTGAAGCTTTCTTT. Encoded protein: CASSIDRSGPNSYRVGTEAFF.

The genes are TRBV5-1 and TRBJ2-5; perhaps TRBD1 as D (5 bases). The CDR3 is 15 residues long. CDR1 is SGHRS and CDR2 is YFSETQ in the germline V gene. Trimming took off 0 bases at V and 2 bases at J, with 11 bases between the two ends. CDR3 coding DNA: TGCGCCAGCAGCTTGGAGGGGCGGAAACAAGAGACCCAGTACTTC. Protein product: CASSLEGRKQETQYF.

The chain carries TRBV20-1 and TRBJ1-2, with D possibly TRBD1 on 6 matching bases. Germline CDR1 DFQATT, CDR2 SNEGSKA (reference sequence). There are 11 residues in the CDR3. V lost 1 base to trimming and J lost 8 bases, with 8 bases between them. DNA of the CDR3: TGCAGTGCTAGAGCAGGGGAAGGCTACACCTTC. Its protein is CSARAGEGYTF.

V usage is TRBV5-1 and J usage is TRBJ2-3; TRBD2 agrees at 10 bases. The J segment lost 1 base and the V segment lost 5 bases, leaving 1 base of the junction unmatched. The germline gives CDR1 SGHRS, CDR2 YFSETQ. There are 14 residues in the CDR3. CDR3 sequence: CASRLAGGTDTQYF. DNA of the CDR3: TGCGCCAGCAGGCTAGCGGGGGGCACAGATACGCAGTATTTT.

The V and J genes are TRBV4-1 and TRBJ1-2; TRBD1 might be the D (5 bases). From germline, CDR1 is MGHRA and CDR2 YSYEKL. The germline V and J ends were trimmed by 0 bases and 3 bases, with 8 bases remaining between them. The length of the CDR3 is 14 residues. In DNA form, the CDR3 reads TGCGCCAGCAGCCAAGATCGGGGGGACTATGGCTACACCTTC. It encodes CASSQDRGDYGYTF.

The rearrangement joins TRBV20-1 to TRBJ2-3; D is uncertain. Germline CDR1 reads DFQATT; CDR2 reads SNEGSKA (reference sequence). The V gene lost 5 bases and the J gene lost 8 bases, with 11 bases spanning the gap. The CDR3 is made up of 11 amino acids. CDR3 nucleotide sequence: TGCAGTGCTGGCCCGCCGTCTACGCAGTATTTT. Amino acids: CSAGPPSTQYF.

This sequence joins TRBV12-5 and TRBJ2-7, with D unresolved. The CDR3 runs to 12 residues. The germline V gene encodes CDR1 LGHNT and CDR2 FRNRAP. V was pared by 5 bases and J by 3 bases, with 8 bases between. CDR3 residues: CASGKNNYEQYF. CDR3 bases: TGTGCTAGTGGTAAAAACAACTACGAGCAGTACTTC.

J is TRBJ2-3 and V is TRBV18, with TRBD2 identical over 10 bases. Unmatched junction bases numbered 6, after V lost 0 bases and J lost 3 bases. The CDR3 consists of 17 residues. Germline V gene lookup returns CDR1 KGHSH and CDR2 LQKENI. CDR3 in amino acids: CASSPPWASGRTDTQYF. For the CDR3, the DNA is TGTGCCAGCTCACCACCCTGGGCTAGCGGGAGAACAGATACGCAGTATTTT. The full variable domain, in which reference TRBV18 and TRBJ2-3 provide the parts outside the CDR3, is NAGVMQNPRHLVRRRGQEARLRCSPMKGHSHVYWYRQLPEEGLKFMVYLQKENIIDESGMPKERFSAEFPKEGPSILRIQQVVRGDSAAYFCASSPPWASGRTDTQYFGPGTRLTVL.

The J gene is TRBJ2-7, the V gene TRBV3-1 (or the pseudogene TRBV3-2), with a weak D call TRBD2 (6 bases). Germline loops: CDR1 LGHDT, CDR2 YNNKEL (reference sequence). The CDR3 loop spans 17 amino acids. Trimming pared 6 bases from V and 4 bases from J, leaving 25 bases between. CDR3 region: CASSHPTPGLGTYEQYF. DNA for the CDR3: TGTGCCAGCAGTCACCCGACCCCGGGACTCGGAACTTACGAGCAGTACTTC.

The chain joins TRBV6-1 to TRBJ2-1, with D perhaps matching TRBD2 (5 bases). The germline V gene encodes CDR1 MNHNS and CDR2 SASEGT. The CDR3 sequence is 15 residues long. V lost 3 bases to trimming and J lost 0 bases, with 9 bases between them. The CDR3 DNA is TGTGCCAGCAGTGAGGACTGGAGCTCCTACAATGAGCAGTTCTTC. It codes for CASSEDWSSYNEQFF.

The V gene is TRBV9, the J gene TRBJ2-7, with D maybe TRBD2 (7 bases). Between the trimmed V and J ends, which lost 4 bases and 2 bases, there was a span of 16 bases. Germline loops: CDR1 SGDLS, CDR2 YYNGEE. The CDR3 contains 15 residues. The CDR3 loop is CASSPDGGRTYEQYF. CDR3 nucleotide sequence: TGTGCCAGCAGCCCGGACGGGGGGCGTACCTACGAGCAGTACTTC.

The chain couples TRBV7-2 to TRBJ2-7, with D unresolved. Deletions cut 5 bases from V and 2 bases from J, with 7 bases between. CDR3 length: 12 residues. Germline V gene lookup returns CDR1 SGHTA and CDR2 FQGNSA. CDR3 nucleotide sequence: TGTGCCAGCAGCCCTAATACCTACGAGCAGTACTTC. It translates to CASSPNTYEQYF.

J is TRBJ2-3 and V is TRBV6-4; a possible D gene is TRBD2 (6 bases). The CDR3 extends over 14 amino acids. CDR1 and CDR2 from the germline V gene are MRHNA and SNTAGT. V was cut by 8 bases and J by 1 base, with 13 bases left in between. CDR3 coding DNA: TGTGCCAGCGGCGTGGGGGGAGGCACAGATACGCAGTATTTT. Amino acid sequence: CASGVGGGTDTQYF.

The chain links TRBV27 to TRBJ1-6; 10 positions match TRBD1. This CDR3 comprises 16 residues. CDR1 and CDR2 (germline): MNHEY, SMNVEV (reference sequence). The trim removed 4 bases at V and 8 bases at J, leaving 8 bases unmatched. CDR3 sequence: CASSSTGGVLYSPLHF. The CDR3 bases are TGTGCCAGCAGTTCGACAGGGGGCGTTTTATATTCACCCCTCCACTTT.

This clone was counted only a few times. The rearrangement links TRBV2 to TRBJ2-7; TRBD2 aligns across 14 bases. The V and J ends lost 10 bases and 2 bases, in that order; junction bases with no gene match: 7. Germline loops: CDR1 SNHLY, CDR2 FYNNEI. The CDR3 sequence is 15 residues long. CDR3 nucleotides: TGTGCCACCAAACCGACTAGCGGGAGGGCCTACGAGCAGTACTTC. Protein sequence: CATKPTSGRAYEQYF.

The chain uses TRBV9 and TRBJ1-2; perhaps TRBD1 as D (6 bases). CDR3 size: 17 residues. The V end was cut by 5 bases, the J end by 3 bases, with 23 bases between. The germline CDR1 and CDR2 sequences are SGDLS and YYNGEE. For the CDR3, the DNA is TGTGCCAGCAGTACTTCCCCCGGGGGGCCTTCGGACTATGGCTACACCTTC. Encoded protein: CASSTSPGGPSDYGYTF.

V is TRBV4-2 and J is TRBJ1-1; 8 nucleotides line up with TRBD1. This CDR3 contains 15 residues. Trimming cost V 3 bases and J 5 bases; bases outside gene matches: 8. In germline, CDR1 is LGHNA, CDR2 YNFKEQ. CDR3 coding DNA: TGTGCCAGCAGCCAGCGAACAGGGGGTGAGACTGAAGCTTTCTTT. Residues: CASSQRTGGETEAFF.

J is TRBJ2-2 and V is TRBV11-2, with 8 nucleotides matching TRBD2. Germline loops: CDR1 SGHAT, CDR2 FQNNGV. The CDR3 extends over 15 amino acids. The J segment lost 2 bases and the V segment lost 3 bases, leaving 2 bases of the junction unmatched. For the CDR3, the DNA is TGTGCCAGCAGCTTTACTAGCGGAAACACCGGGGAGCTGTTTTTT. It translates to CASSFTSGNTGELFF.

To note about this clone: The same CDR3 is also encoded by other DNA sequences in this sample. The genes are TRBV7-2 and TRBJ2-5; D is possibly TRBD2 (5 bases). The CDR3 covers 13 residues. V gave up 1 base and J gave up 5 bases, with 8 bases separating them. Germline-derived CDR1 and CDR2 are SGHTA and FQGNSA. This chain's CDR3 is CASSLGRGETQYF. For the CDR3, the DNA is TGTGCCAGCAGCTTAGGACGAGGGGAGACCCAGTACTTC.